The 18 T cell receptor beta chains reported below all come from one sample, sequenced in a study of blood T cell repertoires in COVID-19. Assay used: immunoSEQ multiplex PCR; TCRdb lists only in-frame clones, some missing. The sample yields 140,000 to 150,000 clones, just under 80% seen once. Sequenced: peripheral blood. The receptors come from a woman aged 55 to 70 with acute or convalescent COVID-19.

The chain has TRBV7-9 and TRBJ2-1, with a possible D match to TRBD2 (6 bases). Between the trimmed V and J ends, which lost 4 bases and 1 base, there was a span of 20 bases. The CDR3 runs to 18 residues. Germline values: CDR1 SEHNR, CDR2 FQNEAQ (reference sequence). In nucleotides, the CDR3 is TGTGCCAGCAGCTCCCGTACCCTACTAGCCGAGTCCTACAATGAGCAGTTCTTC. It specifies CASSSRTLLAESYNEQFF.

The chain is built from TRBV28 and TRBJ1-5; 7 positions match TRBD1. This CDR3 contains 15 residues. CDR1 is MDHEN, CDR2 SYDVKM, per germline. Germline trimming cut 6 bases from V and 3 bases from J; bases unmatched to any gene: 8. The chain's CDR3 is CASRTPGQINQPQHF. The CDR3 DNA sequence: TGTGCCAGCAGAACTCCGGGACAGATCAATCAGCCCCAGCATTTT. The complete variable domain, with remaining parts taken from reference TRBV28 and TRBJ1-5, reads DVKVTQSSRYLVKRTGEKVFLECVQDMDHENMFWYRQDPGLGLRLIYFSYDVKMKEKGDIPEGYSVSREKKERFSLILESASTNQTSMYLCASRTPGQINQPQHFGDGTRLSIL.

The chain recombines TRBV28 with TRBJ1-2; TRBD1 matches 8 bases. Germline V lookup: CDR1 MDHEN, CDR2 SYDVKM. V trimming: 2 bases; J trimming: 8 bases; junction bases outside the gene matches: 10. This CDR3 is 15 amino acids long. DNA for the CDR3: TGTGCCAGCAGTTTACTTCGCAGGGGGCTAGGAGGCTACACCTTC. It is translated as CASSLLRRGLGGYTF.

The chain carries TRBV5-6 and TRBJ2-5, with 10 bases that match TRBD2. Germline V gene data show CDR1 as SGHDT and CDR2 as YYEEEE. The CDR3 loop spans 14 amino acids. Germline trimming cut 6 bases from V and 4 bases from J; bases unmatched to any gene: 6. The CDR3 DNA is TGTGCCAGCACCTTCGGACTAGCGGCAGAGACCCAGTACTTC. Its protein is CASTFGLAAETQYF.

The genes are TRBV2 and TRBJ2-7; no clear D gene. Germline V lookup: CDR1 SNHLY, CDR2 FYNNEI. Trimming removed 2 bases from V and 1 base from J, with 3 bases in between. The CDR3 is made up of 12 amino acids. The CDR3 reads CASSELSYEQYF. The CDR3 DNA reads as TGTGCCAGCAGTGAACTGTCCTACGAGCAGTACTTC.

The chain combines TRBV9 with TRBJ2-3; 7 nucleotides match TRBD2. Germline loops: CDR1 SGDLS, CDR2 YYNGEE. V was pared by 0 bases and J by 3 bases, with 7 bases of the junction left unmatched. This CDR3 is 16 amino acids long. The CDR3 region is CASSVVGEGLTDTQYF. The DNA for the CDR3 is TGTGCCAGCAGCGTAGTCGGGGAGGGCCTAACAGATACGCAGTATTTT.

The J gene is TRBJ1-2, the V gene TRBV9; 8 positions match TRBD1. V dropped 3 bases and J dropped 7; count of bases not matched to a gene: 11. This CDR3 has 15 amino acids. The germline CDR1 and CDR2 sequences are SGDLS and YYNGEE. CDR3 residues: CASSAEGRDRSGYTF. CDR3 bases: TGTGCCAGCAGCGCGGAGGGTCGGGACAGGAGTGGCTACACCTTC.

In this sample, this clone turned up once. This chain connects TRBV6-6 to TRBJ2-3; 10 positions match TRBD2. Germline-derived CDR1 and CDR2 are MNHNY and SVGAGI (reference sequence). V lost 5 bases and J lost 0; bases outside the gene matches: 8. The CDR3 is 17 amino acids. The CDR3 nucleotides are TGTGCCAGCAGTCGTTGGACTAGCGGACCTAGCACAGATACGCAGTATTTT. Protein product: CASSRWTSGPSTDTQYF.

This sequence joins TRBV12-5 and TRBJ2-1; tentative D call: TRBD2 (6 bases). The CDR3 runs 13 residues. Trimming shortened V by 6 bases and J by 4 bases, and 10 bases separated the two germline ends. Germline lookup yields CDR1 LGHNT and CDR2 FRNRAP. CDR3 region: CASGTGSYNEQFF. In DNA, the CDR3 is TGTGCTAGTGGGACCGGGAGTTACAATGAGCAGTTCTTC.

This clone showed up just once. This chain uses TRBV7-2 with TRBJ2-1; 15 positions match TRBD2. V shed 5 bases, J shed 8 bases, and the junction held 10 bases outside the gene matches. Looked up from germline, CDR1 is SGHTA and CDR2 is FQGNSA. This CDR3 contains 17 residues. The CDR3 sequence: CASSGGTSGRRRHEQFF. The CDR3 DNA reads TGTGCCAGCAGCGGTGGGACTAGCGGGAGGCGACGCCATGAGCAGTTCTTC.

The rearrangement uses TRBV6-5 and TRBJ1-2, with no clear D. V lost 6 bases, J lost 8 bases, and 13 bases lay in between. The CDR3 is 12 amino acids. Germline V gene lookup returns CDR1 MNHEY and CDR2 SVGAGI. The CDR3 reads CASRAVGRGYTF. CDR3 in DNA: TGTGCCAGCAGAGCGGTCGGGAGGGGCTACACCTTC.

J is TRBJ2-1 and V is TRBV10-3; 9 bases map to TRBD2. The germline CDR1 and CDR2 sequences are ENHRY and SYGVKD. The CDR3 loop spans 19 amino acids. V dropped 0 bases and J dropped 0; count of bases not matched to a gene: 9. CDR3 sequence reads: CAISESNRLAGSSYNEQFF. In DNA, the CDR3 is TGTGCCATCAGTGAGTCGAATAGGCTAGCGGGATCCTCCTACAATGAGCAGTTCTTC.

This rearrangement joins TRBV12-3 or TRBV12-4 to TRBJ1-2; D unclear. Trimming took off 0 bases at V and 6 bases at J, with 8 bases between the two ends. The CDR3 contains 13 residues. CDR3 amino acids: CASSLAQLNGYTF. CDR3 in DNA: TGTGCCAGCAGTTTAGCGCAACTGAATGGCTACACCTTC.

The chain couples TRBV4-1 to TRBJ2-7; 11 nucleotides line up with TRBD1. The germline V gene encodes CDR1 MGHRA and CDR2 YSYEKL. The CDR3 sequence is 16 residues long. V gave up 1 base and J gave up 5 bases; unmatched junction bases: 7. The CDR3 DNA reads as TGCGCCAGCAGCCAAGGACCGGGACAGGGGGGAGACGAGCAGTACTTC. As protein: CASSQGPGQGGDEQYF.

CDR3 sequence: CASSQGEWSYNEQFF. In DNA form, the CDR3 reads TGTGCCAGCAGTCAGGGGGAGTGGAGCTACAATGAGCAGTTCTTC. The V and J genes are TRBV2 and TRBJ2-1, with TRBD1 identical over 7 bases. The length of the CDR3 is 15 residues. The germline V gene has CDR1 SNHLY and CDR2 FYNNEI. The J segment lost 3 bases and the V segment lost 5 bases, leaving 7 bases of the junction unmatched.

The rearrangement links TRBV18 to TRBJ2-7, with 8 bases that match TRBD1. This CDR3 spans 15 amino acids. CDR1 KGHSH and CDR2 LQKENI come from the germline V gene. V dropped 3 bases and J dropped 12; count of bases not matched to a gene: 16. This chain's CDR3 is CASSPSTGALTGTYF. The CDR3 bases are TGTGCCAGCTCACCTTCGACAGGGGCACTCACGGGGACGTACTTC. Combining the CDR3 with reference TRBV18 and TRBJ2-7 gives the whole variable domain NAGVMQNPRHLVRRRGQEARLRCSPMKGHSHVYWYRQLPEEGLKFMVYLQKENIIDESGMPKERFSAEFPKEGPSILRIQQVVRGDSAAYFCASSPSTGALTGTYFGPGTRLTVT.

The chain uses TRBV24-1 and TRBJ2-1; weak D call: TRBD2 (7 bases). The germline gives CDR1 KGHDR, CDR2 SFDVKD. The length of the CDR3 is 14 residues. V lost 8 bases to trimming and J lost 4 bases, with 14 bases between them. The CDR3 DNA sequence: TGTGCCACCAAGGGGGGGGGCTATTACAATGAGCAGTTCTTC. Its protein is CATKGGGYYNEQFF.

The J gene is TRBJ2-6, the V gene TRBV5-1; the match to TRBD1 covers 7 bases. The CDR3 runs to 19 residues. Germline CDR1 reads SGHRS; CDR2 reads YFSETQ. V lost 2 bases and J lost 0; bases outside the gene matches: 11. In DNA form, the CDR3 reads TGCGCCAGCAGCTTACGGACAGGCCGTACCTACTCTGGGGCCAACGTCCTGACTTTC. It specifies CASSLRTGRTYSGANVLTF.